The TCR beta chain under discussion was sequenced for a study of T-cell reconstitution after alpha-beta-depleted transplantation in children (dated by TCRdb to 2015 to 2016). In the study overall: The study quantitatively tracked T-cell immune reconstitution after TCRalphabeta/CD19-depleted allogeneic hematopoietic cell transplantation in children using TCR repertoire profiling. Paper-wide results and their limitations: Over subsequent months, a decline in hyperexpanded clone frequencies was noted, and after one year, T-cell counts and TCRbeta diversity were mostly ascribed to newly produced T cells. The apparently early recovery of alphabetaT-cell counts about two months after transplant reportedly depended on only several hundred rapidly expanded clones that came from non-depleted graft cells. In some patients, the high TCRbeta diversity seen at day 60 was put down to recipient T cells and intrathymic progenitors that had survived conditioning.

The method behind the library was PCR. Sequencing was performed on an Illumina HiSeq 2500. To normalize quantification of the TCRbeta repertoire, the TCR libraries were built with molecular barcoding that relied on unique molecular identifiers. The public reads were run again by TCRdb, first through fastp at Q25 and then through MiXCR, and only productive beta chains were kept. Under each unique CDR3 protein, matching rows form one entry showing the most common genes and DNA. The sample profile shows some 220,000 distinct CDR3 sequences; roughly 11% of them were found once. The ten largest make up under 30% of the sample. This clonotype was seen ten or more times. It has no known antigen specificity. No much larger clonotype is one base removed from it; base qualities were not supplied. The sample's treatment or condition label, in plain terms: allogeneic hematopoietic cell transplantation with graft depleted of TCRalphabeta T cells and CD19 B cells. Transplant recipients were children who received TCRalphabeta/CD19-depleted allogeneic hematopoietic cell grafts.

Source: PBMCs, taken before TCRalphabeta/CD19-depleted stem cell transplant. The source is a child under two years old with acute myeloid leukemia, due to receive a stem cell transplant.

The DNA is as follows: TGCAGTGCATCGACGGGACTAGCGGGACACGAGCAGTACTTC. Its protein is CSASTGLAGHEQYF. The sequence joins TRBV20-1 to TRBJ2-7, with 13 bases matching TRBD2. The CDR3, from cysteine to phenylalanine, totals 14 residues. Only the CDR3 region is kept as DNA, spanning 42 bases read in frame from base 1. CDR1 and CDR2 are read off the germline V gene (reference sequence) as DFQATT and SNEGSKA. For this chain, trimming is 6 bases at the V end and 5 bases at the J end, and the number of junction bases without a gene match is 7.